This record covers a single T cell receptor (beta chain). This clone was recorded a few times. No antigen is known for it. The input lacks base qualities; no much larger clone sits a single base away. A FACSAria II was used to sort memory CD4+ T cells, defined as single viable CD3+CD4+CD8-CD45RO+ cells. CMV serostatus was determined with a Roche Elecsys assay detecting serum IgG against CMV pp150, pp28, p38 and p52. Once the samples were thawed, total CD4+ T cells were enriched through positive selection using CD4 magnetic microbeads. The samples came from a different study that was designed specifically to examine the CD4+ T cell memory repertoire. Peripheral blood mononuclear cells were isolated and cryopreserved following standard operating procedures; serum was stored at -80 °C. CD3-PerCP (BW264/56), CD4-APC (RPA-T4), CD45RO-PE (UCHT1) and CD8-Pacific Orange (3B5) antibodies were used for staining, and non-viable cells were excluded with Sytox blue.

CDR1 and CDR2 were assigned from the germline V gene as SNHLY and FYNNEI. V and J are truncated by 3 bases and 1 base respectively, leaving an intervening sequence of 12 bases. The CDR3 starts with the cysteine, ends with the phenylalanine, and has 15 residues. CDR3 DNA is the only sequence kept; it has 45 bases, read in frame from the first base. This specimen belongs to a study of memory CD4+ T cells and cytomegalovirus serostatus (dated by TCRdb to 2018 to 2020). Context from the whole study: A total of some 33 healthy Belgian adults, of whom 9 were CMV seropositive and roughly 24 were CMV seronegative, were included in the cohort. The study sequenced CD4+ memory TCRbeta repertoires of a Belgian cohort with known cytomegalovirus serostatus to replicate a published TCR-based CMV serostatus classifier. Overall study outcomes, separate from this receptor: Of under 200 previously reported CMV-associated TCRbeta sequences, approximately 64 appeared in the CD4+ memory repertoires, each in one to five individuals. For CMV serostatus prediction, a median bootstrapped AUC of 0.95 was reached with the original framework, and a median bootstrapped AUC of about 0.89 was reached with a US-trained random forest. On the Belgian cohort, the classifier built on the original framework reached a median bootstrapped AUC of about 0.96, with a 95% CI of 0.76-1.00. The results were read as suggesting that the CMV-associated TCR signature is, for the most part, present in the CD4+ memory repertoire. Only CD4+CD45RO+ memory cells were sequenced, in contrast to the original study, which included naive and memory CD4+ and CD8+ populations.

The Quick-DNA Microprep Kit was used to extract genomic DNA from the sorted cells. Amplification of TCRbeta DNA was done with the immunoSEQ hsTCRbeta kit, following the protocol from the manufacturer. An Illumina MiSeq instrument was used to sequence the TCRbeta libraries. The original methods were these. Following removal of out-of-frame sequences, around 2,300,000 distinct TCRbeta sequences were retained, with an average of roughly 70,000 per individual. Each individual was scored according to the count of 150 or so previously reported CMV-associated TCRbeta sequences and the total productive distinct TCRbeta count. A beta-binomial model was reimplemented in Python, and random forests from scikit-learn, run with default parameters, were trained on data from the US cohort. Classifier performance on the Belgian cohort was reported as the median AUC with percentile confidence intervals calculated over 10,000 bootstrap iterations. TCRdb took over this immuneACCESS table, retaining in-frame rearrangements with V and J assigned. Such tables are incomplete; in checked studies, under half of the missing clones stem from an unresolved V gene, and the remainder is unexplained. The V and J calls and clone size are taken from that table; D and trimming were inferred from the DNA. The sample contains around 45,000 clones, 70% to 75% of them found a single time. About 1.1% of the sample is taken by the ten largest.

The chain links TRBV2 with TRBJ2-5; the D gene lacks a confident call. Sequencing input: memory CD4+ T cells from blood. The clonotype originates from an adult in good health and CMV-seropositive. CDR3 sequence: CASSDHTTFQETQYF. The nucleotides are TGTGCCAGCAGTGACCACACAACGTTCCAAGAGACCCAGTACTTC.